This T cell receptor beta chain was recovered during a study of cytomegalovirus exposure and HLA in healthy donors. Study-wide findings and caveats: The classifier was said to identify cytomegalovirus status with high specificity and sensitivity.

CDR3 length equals 14 residues. V gave up 7 bases and J gave up 6 bases; unmatched junction bases: 10. CDR1 is WSHSY, CDR2 SAAADI, per germline. The PCR ran on 60 Vbeta and 13 Jbeta primers. The method was immunoSEQ multiplex PCR; TCRdb's version includes in-frame clones alone and lacks a portion of them. Of 150,000 to 190,000 clones in the sample, about 75% were seen once. Nominal health characterized the donors when sampled, though unrecorded immune exposures were likely. This clone showed up just a few times. The target antigen is unknown. This clonotype originated in a man in his late teens or twenties in good health and CMV-seronegative. This chain links TRBV10-2 with TRBJ2-7, with 9 bases matching TRBD2. The sample consisted of PBMCs. The CDR3 reads CASTVAGESGEQYF. The CDR3 DNA follows: TGCGCCAGCACCGTAGCGGGAGAGTCAGGCGAGCAGTACTTC.